One sample yielded the 14 T cell receptor beta chains listed below, sequenced in a study of cytomegalovirus exposure and HLA in healthy donors. Primers: 60 Vbeta forward and 13 Jbeta reverse. Generated by immunoSEQ multiplex PCR, the TCRdb table keeps only in-frame clones and is missing some. The table records around 69,000 clones, 70% of them present only once. Sequencing used PBMCs. The receptor source for this set is a woman aged 50 to 65 in good health and CMV-seropositive.

This clone was picked up a small number of times. This sequence joins TRBV7-8 and TRBJ1-2; possible D gene TRBD1, 5 bases. This CDR3 contains 14 residues. Trimming pared 5 bases from V and 7 bases from J, leaving 17 bases between. CDR1 SGHVS and CDR2 FQNEAQ come from the germline V gene. CDR3 in DNA: TGTGCCAGCAGCCTGACAGAGCTTATGCGTGGCTACACCTTC. This codes for CASSLTELMRGYTF.

The CDR3 region has the DNA TGTGCCAGCAGTTTAGAGAGGAGCTTTAACACTGAAGCTTTCTTT. Its translation: CASSLERSFNTEAFF. The chain recombines TRBV28 with TRBJ1-1; D is undetermined. Trimming cost V 2 bases and J 2 bases, with 12 bases left between them. CDR1 is MDHEN, CDR2 SYDVKM, per germline. The CDR3 contains 15 residues.

The gene calls are TRBV7-6 and TRBJ2-2; the D is unclear. The V end lost 4 bases, the J end lost 2 bases, and 11 bases lay between the germline ends. The CDR3 totals 15 residues. The germline gives CDR1 SGHVS, CDR2 FNYEAQ. The CDR3 coding sequence is TGTGCCAGCAGCTCTTGGCAGATAAACACCGGGGAGCTGTTTTTT. Encoded protein: CASSSWQINTGELFF.

J is TRBJ2-6 and V is TRBV4-2, with TRBD2 matching over 10 bases. The germline V gene has CDR1 LGHNA and CDR2 YNFKEQ. The CDR3 loop spans 18 amino acids. With 2 bases clipped from V and 3 bases from J, the junction kept 7 bases outside the gene matches. In nucleotides, the CDR3 is TGTGCCAGCAGCCAAATGGCTAGCGGGAGTGGTGGGGCCAACGTCCTGACTTTC. It specifies CASSQMASGSGGANVLTF.

This clone appeared a few times. This sequence joins TRBV7-2 and TRBJ2-1; 7 nucleotides agree with TRBD1. V dropped 4 bases and J dropped 5; count of bases not matched to a gene: 5. The CDR3 extends over 14 amino acids. Germline V lookup: CDR1 SGHTA, CDR2 FQGNSA. CDR3 nucleotides: TGTGCCAGCAGCTATCGACAGGGCCACAATGAGCAGTTCTTC. Protein: CASSYRQGHNEQFF.

The chain uses TRBV4-3 and TRBJ2-2, with 11 bases fitting TRBD2. V was pared by 1 base and J by 6 bases, with 10 bases of the junction left unmatched. CDR3 length: 18 amino acids. Looked up from germline, CDR1 is LGHNA and CDR2 is YSLEER. CDR3 amino acids: CASSQGLAGGRVAGELFF. The CDR3, as DNA: TGCGCCAGCAGCCAAGGGCTAGCGGGAGGCCGTGTAGCCGGGGAGCTGTTTTTT.

This chain links TRBV4-1 with TRBJ1-5, with TRBD1 matching 7 bases. V lost 1 base and J lost 6; bases outside the gene matches: 6. Germline lookup yields CDR1 MGHRA and CDR2 YSYEKL. This CDR3 has 15 amino acids. CDR3 residues: CASSQGQGTAQPQHF. The CDR3 coding sequence is TGCGCCAGCAGCCAAGGACAGGGAACAGCTCAGCCCCAGCATTTT.

V is TRBV30 and J is TRBJ2-6; D is unresolved. The CDR3 sequence is 15 residues long. Between the trimmed V and J ends, which lost 2 bases and 4 bases, there was a span of 12 bases. In germline, CDR1 is GTSNPN, CDR2 SVGIG (reference sequence). The CDR3 DNA reads as TGTGCCTGGAGTCCGACTGTGGCCGGGGCCAACGTCCTGACTTTC. This translates into CAWSPTVAGANVLTF.

The chain has TRBV6-1 and TRBJ1-6; D is possibly TRBD1 (6 bases). V gave up 4 bases and J gave up 3 bases, with 7 bases separating them. Germline CDR1 reads MNHNS; CDR2 reads SASEGT. The CDR3 sequence is 14 residues long. The CDR3 spells CASSGGHYNSPLHF. The CDR3 DNA follows: TGTGCCAGCAGTGGGGGACACTATAATTCACCCCTCCACTTT.

This clone was counted a few times. The CDR3, as DNA: TGTGCCAGCAGTTTATCTGGGGCCTCTGGAAACACCATATATTTT. It encodes CASSLSGASGNTIYF. The genes are TRBV28 and TRBJ1-3; D might be TRBD1 (5 bases). Trimming took 1 base from V and 0 from J, leaving 7 bases between them. CDR1 is MDHEN, CDR2 SYDVKM, per germline. This CDR3 is 15 amino acids long.

The rearrangement uses TRBV9 and TRBJ2-6; unclear D gene. The CDR3 covers 15 residues. Trimming cost V 0 bases and J 0 bases, with 4 bases left between them. Germline V CDR1 and CDR2: SGDLS, YYNGEE. CDR3 DNA sequence: TGTGCCAGCAGCGTAGCCGGCTCTGGGGCCAACGTCCTGACTTTC. Its translation: CASSVAGSGANVLTF.

The chain carries TRBV7-7 and TRBJ2-2; 13 bases line up with TRBD2. Germline lookup yields CDR1 SSHAT and CDR2 FNYEAQ (reference sequence). J lost 6 bases, V lost 5 bases, and 6 bases had no gene match. CDR3 length: 16 amino acids. DNA for the CDR3: TGTGCCAGCAGCGTGGGGACTAGCGGGACCGCCGGGGAGCTGTTTTTT. Protein sequence: CASSVGTSGTAGELFF.

The chain carries TRBV18 and TRBJ2-2; 10 bases match TRBD2. The CDR3 spans 16 residues. Germline loops: CDR1 KGHSH, CDR2 LQKENI. V shed 0 bases and J 6 bases; nucleotides not matched to a gene: 4. The CDR3 coding sequence is TGTGCCAGCTCACCACCTGCTAGCGGGGGTGCCGGGGAGCTGTTTTTT. Protein product: CASSPPASGGAGELFF.

The chain carries TRBV19 and TRBJ1-2; 9 bases agree with TRBD1. This CDR3 spans 15 amino acids. The V gene's germline CDR1 is LNHDA and CDR2 SQIVND (reference sequence). The J segment lost 5 bases and the V segment lost 4 bases, leaving 8 bases of the junction unmatched. CDR3 sequence (DNA): TGTGCCAGTAGTACAACAGGGGGCCTCTCTTATGGCTACACCTTC. Protein product: CASSTTGGLSYGYTF.